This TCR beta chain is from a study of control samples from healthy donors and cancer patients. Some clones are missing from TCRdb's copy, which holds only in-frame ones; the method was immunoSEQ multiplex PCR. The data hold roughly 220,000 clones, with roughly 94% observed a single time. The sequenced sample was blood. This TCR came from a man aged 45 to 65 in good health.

The CDR3 reads CASSGRGETYEQYF. Here the CDR3 DNA reads TGTGCCAGCAGCGGAAGAGGGGAGACCTACGAGCAGTACTTC. V gene TRBV11-2 combines with J gene TRBJ2-7; the D gene could be TRBD1 or TRBD2 (5 bases each). Deletions cut 5 bases from V and 2 bases from J, with 13 bases between. CDR1 SGHAT and CDR2 FQNNGV come from the germline V gene. The CDR3 extends over 14 amino acids.